This TCR beta chain was obtained from a study of blood T cells in healthy people across ages. A second PCR, run for 7 to 11 cycles, used a sample-barcoded 5' primer plus a J-beta primer mix. With 12 random nucleotides, a template-switch adaptor tagged each individual cDNA molecule. TCRdb redid the calling of the 5' RACE reads with MiXCR, one entry per CDR3 protein. The data hold hundreds of thousands of distinct CDR3 sequences, with more than 20% observed a single time. The study isolated at least 6.5 million PBMCs from each sample. General observations from the study: Across samples, TCR beta diversity tracked strongly with naive T cell percentage.

Regarding this clonotype: What it recognizes is unknown.

Sequencing was carried out using blood. The clonotype was recovered from a man aged 65 to 79 in good health.

DNA for the CDR3: TGCGCCAGCAGCTGGGGGGCTAGCGGGAGTACAGATACGCAGTATTTT. Translated: CASSWGASGSTDTQYF. The chain uses TRBV5-1 and TRBJ2-3; 10 nucleotides line up with TRBD2. This CDR3 is built from 16 residues. Germline loops: CDR1 SGHRS, CDR2 YFSETQ. With 3 bases clipped from V and 3 bases from J, the junction kept 7 bases outside the gene matches.